This TCR beta chain appears in the sequencing data of a study of blood T cells in healthy people across ages. Study-wide findings and caveats: Naive and antigen-experienced cells were not separated, limiting conclusive comparison. A roughly linear fall in TCR beta diversity per million T cells was seen with increasing age.

Then a second PCR, running about 6 to 12 cycles, was carried out with a sample-barcoded 5' primer and a J-beta primer mix. Each cDNA molecule received a tag from a template-switch adaptor that had 12 random nucleotides. TCRdb fed the 5' RACE reads into MiXCR, producing one record per CDR3 protein. The sample has 730,000 or so distinct CDR3 sequences, roughly 43% seen once. About this clonotype itself: As yet, its antigen is unknown.

The V and J ends lost 2 bases and 2 bases, in that order; junction bases with no gene match: 18. The CDR3 is 20 residues long. Per the germline V gene, CDR1 is MNHEY and CDR2 is SVGEGT. This receptor was taken from an older woman in good health. Sequenced sample: blood. This chain uses TRBV6-2 or TRBV6-3 with TRBJ2-5; 9 bases are a match to TRBD2. The chain's CDR3 is CASSYPSGAGGHWGQETQYF. The CDR3 DNA is TGTGCCAGCAGTTACCCCTCAGGAGCGGGAGGCCATTGGGGGCAAGAGACCCAGTACTTC.